This is a list of T cell receptor beta chains from one sample in a study of blood T cell repertoires in COVID-19. TCRdb keeps only in-frame clones here, not all; method: immunoSEQ multiplex PCR. The table shows fewer than 75,000 clones, with around 87% occurring only once. The sequenced sample was peripheral blood. These receptors all come from a man aged 50-60 years with active COVID-19. Both conserved end residues are part of each CDR3. D genes are given only for firm matches. Expanded clones are given a class, and other clones once, few, many or no size at all.

TRBV5-1	few	TRBJ2-5	.	TGCGCCAGCAGCTTGGCAGGGTGGGATCAAGAGACCCAGTACTTC	CASSLAGWDQETQYF
TRBV4-1	.	TRBJ1-1	.	TGCGCCAGCAGCCATTCCTGGGCCTCTAACACTGAAGCTTTCTTT	CASSHSWASNTEAFF
TRBV4-1	once	TRBJ2-1	.	TGCGCCAGCAGCCAAGCCAGGGCTTCCAGCTCCTACAATGAGCAGTTCTTC	CASSQARASSSYNEQFF
TRBV7-2	once	TRBJ2-1	TRBD2	TGTGCCAGCAGCTTAGTCGGGGCGGGAGCTTGGTACAATGAGCAGTTCTTC	CASSLVGAGAWYNEQFF
TRBV5-4	few	TRBJ2-2	.	TGTGCCAGCAGCTTAGGGGTAGCGGATTTGAACACCGGGGAGCTGTTTTTT	CASSLGVADLNTGELFF
TRBV28	.	TRBJ1-1	TRBD1	TGTGCCAGCAGTCGACAGGGGGCGCGAAAACTTCACACTGAAGCTTTCTTT	CASSRQGARKLHTEAFF
TRBV6-5	once	TRBJ1-1	.	TGTGCCAGCAGAGTTAACAGGGATTTTAGCACTGAAGCTTTCTTT	CASRVNRDFSTEAFF
TRBV6-1	.	TRBJ1-1	.	TGTGCCAGCAGTGACAGGGGATGGGGCAACACTGAAGCTTTCTTT	CASSDRGWGNTEAFF
TRBV30	.	TRBJ1-6	.	TGTGCCTGGGAGCAGATGGACAGTCCCAGAGCATGGCGGCATTCACCCCTCCACTTT	CAWEQMDSPRAWRHSPLHF
TRBV19	once	TRBJ2-7	.	TGTGCCAGTAGTACAATACTCAGGGCCTCCTACGAGCAGTACTTC	CASSTILRASYEQYF
TRBV27	.	TRBJ1-1	TRBD1	TGTGCCAGCAGCAAACAGGGGTACGGCACTGAAGCTTTCTTT	CASSKQGYGTEAFF
TRBV3-1/TRBV3-2	.	TRBJ1-6	.	TGTGCCAGCAGCCAGAGGTCCTATAATTCACCCCTCCACTTT	CASSQRSYNSPLHF
TRBV3-1/TRBV3-2	.	TRBJ2-2	TRBD2	TGTGCCAGCAGCCAAGGACTAGCGGGGGTCACCGGGGAGCTGTTTTTT	CASSQGLAGVTGELFF
TRBV6-2/TRBV6-3	.	TRBJ1-1	.	TGTGCCAGCAGTTACTCGAGGGTATACACTGAAGCTTTCTTT	CASSYSRVYTEAFF
TRBV6-5	.	TRBJ1-2	TRBD1	TGTGCCAGCAACTCCGGGACAGGGTCTAATGGCTACACCTTC	CASNSGTGSNGYTF
TRBV5-4	once	TRBJ2-5	.	TGTGCCAGCAGTCAGGGGCAAGAGACCCAGTACTTC	CASSQGQETQYF
TRBV11-3	.	TRBJ2-2	TRBD1	TGTGCCAGCAGTCCCGGGACAGGGGAATCCACCGGGGAGCTGTTTTTT	CASSPGTGESTGELFF
TRBV5-4	few	TRBJ2-3	TRBD2	TGTGCCAGCAGCTTGGGGGCGGGGGTTAGCACAGATACGCAGTATTTT	CASSLGAGVSTDTQYF
TRBV27	once	TRBJ2-7	.	TGTGCCAGCAGTTCCGACTCTAACTACGAGCAGTACTTC	CASSSDSNYEQYF
TRBV6-5	.	TRBJ1-5	.	TGTGCCAGCAGATCCACAGGGAATATCAATCAGCCCCAGCATTTT	CASRSTGNINQPQHF
TRBV28	.	TRBJ2-7	TRBD1	TGTGCCAGCAGTTATCCAGGGGGTAGGAGTGCTTACGAGCAGTACTTC	CASSYPGGRSAYEQYF
TRBV5-1	.	TRBJ2-1	TRBD1	TGCGCCAGTCACCCGGGACAGAGCCCCCCCTCCTCCTACAATGAGCAGTTCTTC	CASHPGQSPPSSYNEQFF
TRBV28	.	TRBJ2-7	TRBD1	TGTGCCAGCGGGACAGGGATCTACGAGCAGTACTTC	CASGTGIYEQYF
TRBV6-1	.	TRBJ1-1	.	TGTGCCAGCAGTGAATTTGGGGGGGGACTCAACACTGAAGCTTTCTTT	CASSEFGGGLNTEAFF
TRBV19	.	TRBJ1-1	.	TGTGCCAGTAGTATTACGGGAAAGAACACTGAAGCTTTCTTT	CASSITGKNTEAFF
TRBV7-2	.	TRBJ1-2	TRBD1	TGTGCCAGCAGCGGCACCGGGACAGCCAACTATGGCTACACCTTC	CASSGTGTANYGYTF